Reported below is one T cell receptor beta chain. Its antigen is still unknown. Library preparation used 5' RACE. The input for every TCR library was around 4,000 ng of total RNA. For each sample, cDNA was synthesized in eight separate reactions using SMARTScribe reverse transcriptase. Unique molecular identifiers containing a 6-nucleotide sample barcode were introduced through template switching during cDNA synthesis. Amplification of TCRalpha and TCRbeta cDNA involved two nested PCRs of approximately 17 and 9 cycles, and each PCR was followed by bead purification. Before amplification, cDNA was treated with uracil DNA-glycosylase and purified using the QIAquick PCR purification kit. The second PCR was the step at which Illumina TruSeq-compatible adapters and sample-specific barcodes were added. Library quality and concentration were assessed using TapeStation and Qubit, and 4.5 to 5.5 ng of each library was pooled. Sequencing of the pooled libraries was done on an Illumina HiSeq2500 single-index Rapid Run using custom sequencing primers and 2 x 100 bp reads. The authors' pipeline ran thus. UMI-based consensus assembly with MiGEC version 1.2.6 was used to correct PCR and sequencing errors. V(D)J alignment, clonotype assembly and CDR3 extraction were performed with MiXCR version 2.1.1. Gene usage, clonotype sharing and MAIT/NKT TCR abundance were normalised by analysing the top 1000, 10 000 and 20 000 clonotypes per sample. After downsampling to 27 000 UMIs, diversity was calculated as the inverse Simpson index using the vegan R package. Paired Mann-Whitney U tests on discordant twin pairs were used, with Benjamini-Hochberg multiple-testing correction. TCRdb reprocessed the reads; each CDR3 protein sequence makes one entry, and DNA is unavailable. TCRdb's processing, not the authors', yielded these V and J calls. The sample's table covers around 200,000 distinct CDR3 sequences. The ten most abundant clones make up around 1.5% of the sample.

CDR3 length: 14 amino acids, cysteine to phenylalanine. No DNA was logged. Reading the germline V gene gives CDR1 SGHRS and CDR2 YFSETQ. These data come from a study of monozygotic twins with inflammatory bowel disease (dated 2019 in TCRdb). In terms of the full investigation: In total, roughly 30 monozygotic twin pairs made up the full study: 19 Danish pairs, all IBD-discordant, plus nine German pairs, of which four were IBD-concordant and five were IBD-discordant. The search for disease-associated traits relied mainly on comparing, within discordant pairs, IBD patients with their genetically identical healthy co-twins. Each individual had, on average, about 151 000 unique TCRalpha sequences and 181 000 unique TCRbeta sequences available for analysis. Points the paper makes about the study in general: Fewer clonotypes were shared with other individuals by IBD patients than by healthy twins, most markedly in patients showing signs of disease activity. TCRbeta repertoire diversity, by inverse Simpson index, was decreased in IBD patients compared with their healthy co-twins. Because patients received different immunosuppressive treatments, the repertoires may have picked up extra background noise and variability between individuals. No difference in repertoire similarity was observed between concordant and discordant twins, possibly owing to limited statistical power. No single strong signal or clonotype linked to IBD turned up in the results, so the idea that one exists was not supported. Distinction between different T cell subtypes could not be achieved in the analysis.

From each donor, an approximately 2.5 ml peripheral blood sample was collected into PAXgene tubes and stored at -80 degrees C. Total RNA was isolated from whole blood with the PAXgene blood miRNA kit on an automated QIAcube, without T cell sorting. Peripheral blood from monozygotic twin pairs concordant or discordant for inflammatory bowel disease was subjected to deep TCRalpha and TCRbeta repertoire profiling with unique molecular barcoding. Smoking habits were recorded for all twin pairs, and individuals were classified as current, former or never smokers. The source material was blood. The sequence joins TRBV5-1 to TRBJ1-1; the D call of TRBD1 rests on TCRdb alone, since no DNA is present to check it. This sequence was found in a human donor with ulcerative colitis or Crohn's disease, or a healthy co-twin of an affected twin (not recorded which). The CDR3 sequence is CASSTLTGDTEAFF.